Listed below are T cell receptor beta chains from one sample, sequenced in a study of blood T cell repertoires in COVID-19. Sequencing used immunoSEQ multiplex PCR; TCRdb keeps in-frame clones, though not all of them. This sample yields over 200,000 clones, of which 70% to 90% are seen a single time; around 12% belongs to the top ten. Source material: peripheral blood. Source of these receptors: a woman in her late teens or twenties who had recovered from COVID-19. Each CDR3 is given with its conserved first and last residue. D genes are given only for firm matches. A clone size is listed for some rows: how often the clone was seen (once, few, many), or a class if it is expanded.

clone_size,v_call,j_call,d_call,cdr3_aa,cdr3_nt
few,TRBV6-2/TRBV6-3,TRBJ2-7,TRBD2,CASSYWGLAGERDEQYF,TGTGCCAGCAGTTACTGGGGACTAGCGGGAGAACGCGACGAGCAGTACTTC
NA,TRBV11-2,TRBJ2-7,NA,CASSLGGNSYEQYF,TGTGCCAGCAGCTTAGGAGGGAACTCCTACGAGCAGTACTTC
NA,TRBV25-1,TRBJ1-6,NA,CASSESEGTSPLHF,TGTGCCAGCAGTGAATCTGAGGGAACTTCACCCCTCCACTTT
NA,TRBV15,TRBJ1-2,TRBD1,CATSVDYGTANYGYTF,TGTGCCACCAGCGTAGACTACGGGACAGCTAACTATGGCTACACCTTC
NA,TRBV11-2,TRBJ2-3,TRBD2,CASSLVLLAADTQYF,TGTGCCAGCAGCTTAGTTCTCCTAGCGGCAGATACGCAGTATTTT
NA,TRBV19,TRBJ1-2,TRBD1,CASSMVGQAGYNYGYTF,TGTGCCAGTAGTATGGTCGGACAGGCAGGCTATAACTATGGCTACACCTTC
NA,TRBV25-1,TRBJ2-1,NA,CASSEGGGQVNNEQFF,TGTGCCAGCAGTGAAGGGGGGGGACAGGTCAACAATGAGCAGTTCTTC
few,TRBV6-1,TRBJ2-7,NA,CASSEWAGLAYEQYF,TGTGCCAGCAGTGAATGGGCAGGGCTCGCATACGAGCAGTACTTC
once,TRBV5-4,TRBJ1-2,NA,CASSLAGHLNYGYTF,TGTGCCAGCAGCTTGGCGGGACACCTGAACTATGGCTACACCTTC
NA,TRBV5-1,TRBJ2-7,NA,CASSSSGQFSYEQYF,TGCGCCAGCAGCTCCTCGGGACAATTCTCCTACGAGCAGTACTTC
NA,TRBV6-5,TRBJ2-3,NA,CASSYSGGADTQYF,TGTGCCAGCAGTTACTCGGGCGGGGCAGATACGCAGTATTTT
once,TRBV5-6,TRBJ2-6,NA,CASSLEVGIGANVLTF,TGTGCCAGCAGCTTGGAGGTCGGGATTGGGGCCAACGTCCTGACTTTC
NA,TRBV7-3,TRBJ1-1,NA,CASSFIRGQFTEAFF,TGTGCCAGCAGCTTTATAAGGGGACAATTCACTGAAGCTTTCTTT
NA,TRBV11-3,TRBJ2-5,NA,CASSLGGSQETQYF,TGTGCCAGCAGCTTAGGCGGGTCCCAAGAGACCCAGTACTTC
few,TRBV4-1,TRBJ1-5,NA,CASSRWGGLDQPQHF,TGCGCCAGCAGCCGATGGGGGGGTTTGGATCAGCCCCAGCATTTT
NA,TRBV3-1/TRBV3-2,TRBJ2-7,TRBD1,CASSQGTGHYEQYF,TGTGCCAGCAGCCAAGGGACAGGGCACTACGAGCAGTACTTC
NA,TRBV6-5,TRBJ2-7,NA,CASSSGSYEQYF,TGTGCCAGCAGCTCGGGCTCCTACGAGCAGTACTTC
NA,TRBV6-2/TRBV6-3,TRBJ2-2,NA,CASSSGAATGELFF,TGTGCCAGCAGTTCTGGGGCGGCCACCGGGGAGCTGTTTTTT
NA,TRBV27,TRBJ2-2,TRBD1,CATRRGDRGLTGELFF,TGTGCCACCAGGAGGGGGGACAGGGGGCTCACCGGGGAGCTGTTTTTT
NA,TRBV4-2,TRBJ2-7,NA,CASSQVREGVEQYF,TGTGCCAGCAGCCAAGTCCGCGAGGGAGTCGAGCAGTACTTC
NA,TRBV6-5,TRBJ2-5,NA,CASGQGGETQYF,TGTGCCAGCGGGCAGGGGGGAGAGACCCAGTACTTC
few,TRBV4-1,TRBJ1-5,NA,CASSQEEWQGNQPQHF,TGCGCCAGCAGCCAAGAAGAGTGGCAGGGTAATCAGCCCCAGCATTTT
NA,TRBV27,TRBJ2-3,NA,CASSLSLRGYTDTQYF,TGTGCCAGCAGTTTATCCTTGCGGGGTTACACAGATACGCAGTATTTT
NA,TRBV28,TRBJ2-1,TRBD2,CASSPYGITGLTSGSGEQFF,TGTGCCAGCAGTCCCTATGGGATTACAGGGTTAACTAGCGGGAGCGGTGAGCAGTTCTTC
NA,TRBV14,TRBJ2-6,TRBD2,CASSQVSLAGGAGANVLTF,TGTGCCAGCAGCCAAGTAAGTTTAGCGGGAGGAGCCGGGGCCAACGTCCTGACTTTC
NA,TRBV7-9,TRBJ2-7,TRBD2,CASSLIGAGGPSYEQYF,TGTGCCAGCAGCTTAATAGGGGCGGGAGGGCCCTCGTACGAGCAGTACTTC
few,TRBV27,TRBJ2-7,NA,CASSVGETGYEQYF,TGTGCCAGCAGTGTTGGGGAGACTGGGTACGAGCAGTACTTC
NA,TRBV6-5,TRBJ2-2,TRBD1,CASRTTGGSTGELFF,TGTGCCAGCAGGACCACAGGGGGTAGCACCGGGGAGCTGTTTTTT